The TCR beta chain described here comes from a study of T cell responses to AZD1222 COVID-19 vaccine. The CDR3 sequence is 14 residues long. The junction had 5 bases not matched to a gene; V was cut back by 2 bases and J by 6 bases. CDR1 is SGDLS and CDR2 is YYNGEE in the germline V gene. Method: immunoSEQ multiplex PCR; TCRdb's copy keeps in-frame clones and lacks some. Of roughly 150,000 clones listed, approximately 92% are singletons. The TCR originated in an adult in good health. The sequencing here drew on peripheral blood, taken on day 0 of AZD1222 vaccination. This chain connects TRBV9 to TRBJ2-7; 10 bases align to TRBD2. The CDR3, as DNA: TGTGCCAGCAGCGTGGGCTTAGCGGGAGGCGAGCAGTACTTC. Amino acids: CASSVGLAGGEQYF.